This T cell receptor (beta chain) was found in a study of T-cell memory formation after mild COVID-19. Turning to the study itself: TCR clusters were mostly confined to one donor each.

This clonotype was seen a few times. Its target is not known. Constant-segment primers served in 5'RACE that generated TCR alpha and TCR beta cDNA libraries bearing sample barcodes and UMIs. TCRdb itself ran the 5' RACE reads through MiXCR, one entry per CDR3 protein. The sample has 450,000 or so distinct CDR3 sequences, around 27% seen once. Study-wide results and caveats: CD4/CD8 balance held among clones contracting day 15 to 85, and later expanders leaned CD4+. Some clones that responded were present in memory (sampled pre-infection), which suggests cross-reactive memory joined.

The TCR comes from an adult woman who had mild COVID-19 (a few samples of this study predate the infection). Cell type and time point are not known. The specimen sequenced was PBMCs or a T cell subset sorted from them (not recorded which).

CDR3 protein: CSVGPGAQGGELFF. CDR3 sequence (DNA): TGCAGCGTTGGACCGGGGGCCCAGGGCGGGGAGCTGTTTTTT. This rearrangement joins TRBV29-1 to TRBJ2-2; D possibly matches TRBD1 or TRBD2 (6 bases each). V was clipped by 4 bases and J by 7 bases, with 16 bases between them. The CDR3 totals 14 residues. Looked up from germline, CDR1 is SQVTM and CDR2 is ANQGSEA.